One sample yielded the 26 T cell receptor beta chains listed below, sequenced in a study of CD8 T cells in ankylosing spondylitis. Their target antigens are unknown. TCRdb fed the 5' RACE reads into MiXCR, producing one record per CDR3 protein. The repertoire consists of 390,000 or so distinct CDR3 sequences, with around 20% occurring once and the leading ten covering roughly 16%. General study results and limits: Eight highly homologous variants formed a TCR beta motif that appeared characteristic of ankylosing spondylitis blood.

Sequencing was done on a sample of blood, either unsorted or a sorted T cell fraction (not recorded which). The receptor set was obtained from a male donor with ankylosing spondylitis.

This clonotype showed up just a few times. The chain joins TRBV6-5 to TRBJ2-3, with D perhaps matching TRBD2 (6 bases). Trimming stripped 3 bases from V and 4 bases from J, with 14 bases between. The CDR3 contains 15 residues. Germline values: CDR1 MNHEY, CDR2 SVGAGI. The CDR3 sequence is CASSYRGMRADTQYF. The CDR3, as DNA: TGTGCCAGCAGTTATCGCGGGATGAGGGCAGATACGCAGTATTTT.

The sample holds a few counts of this clonotype. The V and J genes are TRBV12-3 or TRBV12-4 and TRBJ2-2; 14 bases align to TRBD2. This CDR3 contains 15 residues. The ends lost 6 bases at V and 6 bases at J; junction bases unmatched: 3. The CDR3 loop is CASRGLAGVSGELFF. The DNA of the CDR3 is TGTGCCAGCAGGGGACTAGCGGGAGTGTCCGGGGAGCTGTTTTTT.

This clonotype was observed a few times. The chain joins TRBV12-3 or TRBV12-4 to TRBJ1-1, with 11 bases fitting TRBD1. The CDR3 is 15 residues long. J was trimmed by 7 bases and V by 3 bases; bases with no gene match: 7. The CDR3 coding sequence is TGTGCCAGCAGTTTTAGGACAGGGGGCAGTGGTGAAGCTTTCTTT. The encoded protein is CASSFRTGGSGEAFF.

The chain uses TRBV6-2 or TRBV6-3 and TRBJ2-7; D might be TRBD2 (5 bases). The germline CDR1 and CDR2 sequences are MNHEY and SVGEGT. The CDR3 sequence is 17 residues long. The V end was cut by 2 bases, the J end by 1 base, with 18 bases between. The CDR3 DNA follows: TGTGCCAGCAGTTACCGATCCCGTAGCGCCCCATCCTACGAGCAGTACTTC. Translated: CASSYRSRSAPSYEQYF.

The chain is built from TRBV4-3 and TRBJ2-3, with TRBD2 matching over 7 bases. J lost 1 base, V lost 3 bases, and 7 bases had no gene match. The germline CDR1 and CDR2 sequences are LGHNA and YSLEER. The CDR3 is 16 amino acids. CDR3: CASSQLGGRGTDTQYF. CDR3 DNA sequence: TGCGCCAGCAGCCAGCTGGGGGGGAGGGGCACAGATACGCAGTATTTT.

There are a few counts of this clonotype. This sequence joins TRBV7-2 and TRBJ1-1; possibly TRBD1 for D (6 bases). Germline assignment: CDR1 SGHTA and CDR2 FQGNSA. This CDR3 has 15 amino acids. V was clipped by 1 base and J by 0 bases, with 9 bases between them. This CDR3 reads CASSLGGHMNTEAFF. CDR3 in DNA: TGTGCCAGCAGCTTAGGGGGACATATGAACACTGAAGCTTTCTTT. The whole variable domain, remainder taken from reference TRBV7-2 and TRBJ1-1, is GAGVSQSPSNKVTEKGKDVELRCDPISGHTALYWYRQSLGQGLEFLIYFQGNSAPDKSGLPSDRFSAERTGGSVSTLTIQRTQQEDSAVYLCASSLGGHMNTEAFFGQGTRLTVV.

CDR3 bases: TGTGCCAGCAGTCCGCCGACGTCCGACGAGCAGTACTTC. This sequence encodes CASSPPTSDEQYF. V and J are TRBV2 and TRBJ2-7; the D is unclear. This CDR3 has 13 amino acids. V was cut by 5 bases and J by 5 bases, with 13 bases left in between. The germline V gene has CDR1 SNHLY and CDR2 FYNNEI.

The V gene is TRBV30, the J gene TRBJ2-7; weak D call: TRBD2 (6 bases). V was clipped by 1 base and J by 7 bases, with 14 bases between them. Germline assignment: CDR1 GTSNPN and CDR2 SVGIG (reference sequence). The CDR3 has 13 residues. The CDR3 reads CAWSGEAEGEQYF. CDR3 in DNA: TGTGCCTGGAGTGGGGAGGCCGAGGGGGAGCAGTACTTC.

The genes are TRBV6-1 and TRBJ1-6; the match to TRBD1 covers 7 bases. Germline V gene sequence: CDR1 MNHNS, CDR2 SASEGT. J was trimmed by 10 bases and V by 8 bases; bases with no gene match: 11. The CDR3 has 14 amino acids. CDR3 nucleotide sequence: TGTGCCAGCCTTATGGTGACAGGGCGATCACCCCTCCACTTT. Protein product: CASLMVTGRSPLHF.

The chain employs TRBV7-2 and TRBJ2-7; 9 bases fit TRBD1. V lost 5 bases, J lost 1 base, and 6 bases stayed unmatched. The CDR3 length is 15 residues. CDR1 is SGHTA, CDR2 FQGNSA, per germline. This CDR3 reads CASSVTGGNSYEQYF. In DNA, the CDR3 is TGTGCCAGCAGCGTAACAGGGGGCAATTCCTACGAGCAGTACTTC.

The table lists this clonotype with a few counts. V is TRBV28 and J is TRBJ1-2, with 9 bases aligning to TRBD1. This CDR3 comprises 15 residues. The V gene end was trimmed by 6 bases and the J gene end by 3 bases; junction bases not matched to a gene: 8. CDR1 and CDR2 (germline): MDHEN, SYDVKM. CDR3 DNA sequence: TGTGCCAGCAGCGGGTCCGACAGGGGGGACTATGGCTACACCTTC. Amino acids: CASSGSDRGDYGYTF.

This clonotype was picked up a small number of times. The chain joins TRBV5-1 to TRBJ2-1; TRBD2 matches at 8 bases. CDR3 length equals 13 residues. Germline V gene sequence: CDR1 SGHRS, CDR2 YFSETQ. V lost 4 bases and J lost 14; bases outside the gene matches: 11. The CDR3 nucleotides read TGCGCCAGCAGCCCGGATCGGACTAGCACCAAGTTCTTC. Translation gives CASSPDRTSTKFF.

This clonotype was counted a few times. The J gene is TRBJ2-3, the V gene TRBV20-1, with 8 bases lining up with TRBD1. The V gene end was trimmed by 6 bases and the J gene end by 6 bases; junction bases not matched to a gene: 5. Looked up from germline, CDR1 is DFQATT and CDR2 is SNEGSKA (reference sequence). This CDR3 is 12 amino acids long. The CDR3 here is CSADRGRDTQYF. The CDR3 nucleotides read TGCAGTGCCGACAGGGGTCGGGATACGCAGTATTTT.

The chain combines TRBV18 with TRBJ2-7; 10 bases agree with TRBD1. The CDR3 covers 16 residues. V lost 3 bases to trimming and J lost 7 bases; unmatched junction nucleotides: 12. Germline lookup yields CDR1 KGHSH and CDR2 LQKENI. This CDR3 reads CASSPRDRGALGEQYF. The CDR3 DNA is TGTGCCAGCTCACCCCGGGACAGGGGTGCACTGGGTGAGCAGTACTTC.

This clonotype appeared a few times. Because the CDR3's place on the DNA is in doubt, the DNA is left out and the CDR3 is given as listed by TCRdb. The V gene is TRBV7-3, the J gene TRBJ2-1. Ends included, the CDR3 has 13 residues. Germline assignment: CDR1 SGHTA and CDR2 FQGTGA. The CDR3 sequence: CASSFGDGNRLFF.

The chain combines TRBV7-2 with TRBJ2-7; D is unclear. This CDR3 has 13 residues. Germline-derived CDR1 and CDR2 are SGHTA and FQGNSA. Trimming cost V 7 bases and J 3 bases, with 13 bases left between them. The CDR3 region has the DNA TGTGCCAGCACCTTTACGAGGAACTACGAGCAGTACTTC. Protein: CASTFTRNYEQYF.

This clonotype appeared many times. The chain combines TRBV29-1 with TRBJ2-1; TRBD2 matches 10 bases. CDR1 is SQVTM, CDR2 ANQGSEA, per germline. The CDR3 totals 14 residues. With 3 bases clipped from V and 6 bases from J, the junction kept 5 bases outside the gene matches. CDR3 nucleotide sequence: TGCAGCGTTGAGGCTAGCGGGAGTTTCAATGAGCAGTTCTTC. This codes for CSVEASGSFNEQFF.

The gene calls are TRBV20-1 and TRBJ1-1; D remains ambiguous. The germline V gene has CDR1 DFQATT and CDR2 SNEGSKA (reference sequence). The CDR3 length is 12 residues. Trimming removed 4 bases at V and 6 bases at J, with 12 bases between. The CDR3 loop reads CSATPTGPEAFF. The CDR3 DNA sequence: TGCAGTGCTACCCCGACGGGCCCTGAAGCTTTCTTT.

The CDR3 DNA is TGCGCCAGCAGCGCCTCTAGCGTTGGTTCCTACGAGCAGTACTTC. Protein product: CASSASSVGSYEQYF. The rearrangement joins TRBV5-1 to TRBJ2-7; D perhaps matches TRBD2 (6 bases). V lost 4 bases and J 1 base, leaving 15 bases between the germline ends. The CDR3 has 15 amino acids. Germline CDR1 and CDR2: SGHRS and YFSETQ.

This clonotype was seen a handful of times. The chain recombines TRBV7-2 with TRBJ2-3; D might be TRBD2 (6 bases). The CDR3 spans 14 residues. V lost 8 bases to trimming and J lost 0 bases, with 12 bases between them. CDR1 is SGHTA, CDR2 FQGNSA, per germline. CDR3 region: CASLRGYSTDTQYF. CDR3 bases: TGTGCCAGCTTGCGGGGTTATAGCACAGATACGCAGTATTTT.

This clonotype has only a few counts. This chain uses TRBV7-2 with TRBJ1-1; no clear D. There are 14 residues in the CDR3. The germline gives CDR1 SGHTA, CDR2 FQGNSA. With 5 bases removed from V and 4 bases from J, the gap between germline ends came to 14 bases. CDR3 DNA: TGTGCCAGCAGCCTATTAAGGAGCCGCACTGAAGCTTTCTTT. Its translation is CASSLLRSRTEAFF.

The chain recombines TRBV12-3 or TRBV12-4 with TRBJ1-2, with D hard to call. The CDR3 spans 13 residues. V gave up 4 bases and J gave up 5 bases, with 11 bases separating them. The CDR3 sequence: CASSSGLTYGYTF. In DNA form, the CDR3 reads TGTGCCAGCAGTTCCGGACTGACTTATGGCTACACCTTC.

This clonotype was counted a single time. This chain connects TRBV6-2 or TRBV6-3 to TRBJ1-5, with D possibly being TRBD1 (6 bases). CDR1 and CDR2 from the germline V gene are MNHEY and SVGEGT. V lost 6 bases and J 3 bases, leaving 24 bases between the germline ends. This CDR3 region has 18 residues. CDR3 coding DNA: TGTGCCAGCAGCTTCCTTCCCGCGTGGGGGCAGAACAATCAGCCCCAGCATTTT. Protein: CASSFLPAWGQNNQPQHF.

The chain joins TRBV7-3 to TRBJ2-3, with TRBD2 matching 10 bases. The ends lost 4 bases at V and 3 bases at J; junction bases unmatched: 1. The length of the CDR3 is 14 residues. The germline V gene encodes CDR1 SGHTA and CDR2 FQGTGA. CDR3 sequence: CASSWGLATDTQYF. The CDR3 coding sequence is TGTGCCAGCAGCTGGGGACTAGCGACAGATACGCAGTATTTT. Together with reference TRBV7-3 and TRBJ2-3, the CDR3 gives the full variable domain: GAGVSQTPSNKVTEKGKYVELRCDPISGHTALYWYRQSLGQGPEFLIYFQGTGAADDSGLPNDRFFAVRPEGSVSTLKIQRTERGDSAVYLCASSWGLATDTQYFGPGTRLTVL.

The chain combines TRBV29-1 with TRBJ2-7; D perhaps matches TRBD1 (6 bases). The CDR3 loop spans 12 amino acids. Germline CDR1 SQVTM, CDR2 ANQGSEA. V lost 7 bases and J 4 bases, leaving 14 bases between the germline ends. Here the CDR3 reads CSAGIQGYEQYF. The CDR3 region has the DNA TGCAGCGCGGGGATCCAGGGGTACGAGCAGTACTTC.

A remark on this clonotype: A junction end diverges from the germline sequence, so it may reflect a read error. The chain employs TRBV29-1 and TRBJ2-7, with D maybe TRBD1 (7 bases). CDR3 length: 12 residues. Looked up from germline, CDR1 is SQVTM and CDR2 is ANQGSEA. The CDR3 sequence: CSAGDSSHEQYF. CDR3 nucleotide sequence: TGCAGCGCGGGGGACAGCTCCCACGAGCAGTACTTC.